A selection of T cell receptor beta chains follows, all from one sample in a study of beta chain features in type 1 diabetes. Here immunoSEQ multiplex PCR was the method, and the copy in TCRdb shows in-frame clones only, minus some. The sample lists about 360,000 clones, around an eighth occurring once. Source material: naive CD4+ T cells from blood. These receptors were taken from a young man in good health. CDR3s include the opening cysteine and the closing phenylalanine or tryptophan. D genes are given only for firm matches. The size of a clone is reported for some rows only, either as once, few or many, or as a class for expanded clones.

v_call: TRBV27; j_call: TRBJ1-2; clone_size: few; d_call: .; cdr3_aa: CASSSRPTGHGYTF; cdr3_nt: TGTGCCAGCAGTTCCCGACCGACAGGACATGGCTACACCTTC
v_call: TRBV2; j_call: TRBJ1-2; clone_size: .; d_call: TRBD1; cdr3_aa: CASNTGGEGYTF; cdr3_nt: TGTGCCAGCAACACAGGGGGTGAAGGCTACACCTTC
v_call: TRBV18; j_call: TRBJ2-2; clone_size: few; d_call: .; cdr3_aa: CASSSLDSTGELFF; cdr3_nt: TGTGCCAGCTCATCTCTGGACAGCACCGGGGAGCTGTTTTTT
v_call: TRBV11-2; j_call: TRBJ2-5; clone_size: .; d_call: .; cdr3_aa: CASSLVVAGRETQYF; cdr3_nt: TGTGCCAGCAGCTTAGTAGTCGCGGGGAGAGAGACCCAGTACTTC
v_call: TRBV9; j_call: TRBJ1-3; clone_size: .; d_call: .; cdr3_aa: CASSAPGAGNTIYF; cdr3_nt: TGTGCCAGCAGCGCCCCGGGAGCTGGAAACACCATATATTTT
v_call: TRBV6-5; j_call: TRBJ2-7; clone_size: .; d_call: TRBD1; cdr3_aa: CASSWSTGASYEQYF; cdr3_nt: TGTGCCAGCAGTTGGTCGACAGGGGCCTCCTACGAGCAGTACTTC
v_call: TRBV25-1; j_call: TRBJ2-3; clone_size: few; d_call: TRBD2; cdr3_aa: CASSDTPGLAGEDTQYF; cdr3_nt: TGTGCCAGCAGTGATACCCCCGGACTAGCGGGAGAGGATACGCAGTATTTT
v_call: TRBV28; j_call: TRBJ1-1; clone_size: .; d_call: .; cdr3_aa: CASSYQNTEAFF; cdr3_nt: TGTGCCAGCAGTTATCAGAACACTGAAGCTTTCTTT
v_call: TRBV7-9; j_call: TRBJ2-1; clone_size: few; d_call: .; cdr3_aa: CASSLSAEYNEQFF; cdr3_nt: TGTGCCAGCAGCTTATCAGCGGAGTACAATGAGCAGTTCTTC
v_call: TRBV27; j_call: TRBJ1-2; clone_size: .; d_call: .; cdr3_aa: CASSLLGQGHGYTF; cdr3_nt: TGTGCCAGCAGTTTACTCGGGCAGGGGCATGGCTACACCTTC
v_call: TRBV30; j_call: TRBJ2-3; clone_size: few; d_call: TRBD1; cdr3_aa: CAWSVLGGGTDTQYF; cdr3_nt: TGTGCCTGGAGTGTGTTAGGGGGCGGCACAGATACGCAGTATTTT
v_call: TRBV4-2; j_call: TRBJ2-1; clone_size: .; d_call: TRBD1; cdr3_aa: CASSQPLQGYNEQFF; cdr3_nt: TGTGCCAGCAGCCAACCTCTACAGGGGTACAATGAGCAGTTCTTC
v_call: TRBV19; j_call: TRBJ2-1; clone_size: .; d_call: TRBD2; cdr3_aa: CASSRLAGGYNEQFF; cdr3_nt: TGTGCCAGTTCTCGACTAGCGGGAGGTTACAATGAGCAGTTCTTC
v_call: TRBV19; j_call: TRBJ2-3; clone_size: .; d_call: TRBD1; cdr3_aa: CASSGTGASDTQYF; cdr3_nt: TGTGCCAGTAGTGGCACAGGGGCTTCAGATACGCAGTATTTT
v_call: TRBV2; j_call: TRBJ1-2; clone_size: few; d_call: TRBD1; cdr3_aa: CASSDTGGRGYTF; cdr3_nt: TGTGCCAGCAGTGATACAGGGGGCCGGGGCTACACCTTC
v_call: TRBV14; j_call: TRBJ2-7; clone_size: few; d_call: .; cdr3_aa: CASSRLKRLGDEQYF; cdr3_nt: TGTGCCAGCAGCCGCCTAAAAAGGTTGGGAGACGAGCAGTACTTC
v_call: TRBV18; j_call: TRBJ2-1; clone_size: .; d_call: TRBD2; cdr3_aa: CASSSGGVAYNEQFF; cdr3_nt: TGTGCCAGCTCGTCGGGGGGGGTTGCCTACAATGAGCAGTTCTTC
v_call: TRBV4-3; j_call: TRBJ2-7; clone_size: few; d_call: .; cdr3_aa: CASSQDGGVGEQYF; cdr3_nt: TGCGCCAGCAGCCAAGATGGCGGCGTGGGTGAGCAGTACTTC
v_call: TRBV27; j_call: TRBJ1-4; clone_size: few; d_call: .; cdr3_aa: CASRRLDSANEKLFF; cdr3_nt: TGTGCCAGCAGGCGACTGGATAGCGCTAATGAAAAACTGTTTTTT
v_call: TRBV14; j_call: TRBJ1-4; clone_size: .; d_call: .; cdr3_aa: CASSLPGGGEKLFF; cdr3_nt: TGTGCCAGCAGCCTCCCAGGAGGAGGGGAAAAACTGTTTTTT
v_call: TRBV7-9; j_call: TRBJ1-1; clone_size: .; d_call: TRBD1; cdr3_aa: CASRGGTGVKTNTEAFF; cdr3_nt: TGTGCCAGCAGGGGCGGGACAGGGGTAAAAACGAACACTGAAGCTTTCTTT
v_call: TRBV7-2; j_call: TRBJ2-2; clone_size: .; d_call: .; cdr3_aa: CASSRQGLPNTGELFF; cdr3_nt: TGTGCCAGCAGCAGACAGGGACTCCCCAACACCGGGGAGCTGTTTTTT
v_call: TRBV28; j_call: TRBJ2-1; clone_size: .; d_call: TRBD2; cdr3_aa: CASTSSGAGGNEQFF; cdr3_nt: TGTGCCAGCACCTCTAGCGGGGCCGGGGGTAATGAGCAGTTCTTC
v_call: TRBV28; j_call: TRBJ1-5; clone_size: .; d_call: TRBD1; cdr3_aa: CASSQGAAGNQPQHF; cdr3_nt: TGTGCCAGCAGTCAGGGGGCGGCGGGCAATCAGCCCCAGCATTTT
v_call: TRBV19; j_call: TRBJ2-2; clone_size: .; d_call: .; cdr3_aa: CASSIQGNTGELFF; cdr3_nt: TGTGCCAGTAGTATACAGGGTAACACCGGGGAGCTGTTTTTT
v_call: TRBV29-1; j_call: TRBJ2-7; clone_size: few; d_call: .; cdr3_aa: CSVRLVREQYF; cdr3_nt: TGCAGCGTTCGTCTTGTCCGCGAGCAGTACTTC
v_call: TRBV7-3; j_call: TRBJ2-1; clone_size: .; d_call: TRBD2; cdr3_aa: CASSAGLGRGEQFF; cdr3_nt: TGTGCCAGCAGTGCTGGACTAGGTCGGGGTGAGCAGTTCTTC
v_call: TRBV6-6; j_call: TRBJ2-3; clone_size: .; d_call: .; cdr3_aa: CASSYVQSSTDTQYF; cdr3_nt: TGTGCCAGCAGTTACGTCCAGTCTAGCACAGATACGCAGTATTTT
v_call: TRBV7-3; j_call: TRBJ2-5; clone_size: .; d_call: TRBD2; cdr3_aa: CASSPRGVGGETQYF; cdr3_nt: TGTGCCAGCAGCCCTCGAGGGGTCGGGGGGGAGACCCAGTACTTC